The present entry profiles one T cell receptor beta chain with its context. This sample is part of a study of blood T cell repertoires in COVID-19. TCRdb's table, derived via immunoSEQ multiplex PCR, lists solely in-frame clones and lacks some. The data contain approximately 360,000 clones, roughly 90% of them singletons. Trimming cost V 1 base and J 2 bases, with 9 bases left between them. Germline CDR1 is SGHVS and CDR2 is FQNEAQ. This CDR3 spans 15 amino acids. This clonotype was obtained from a man aged 35-49 years with acute or convalescent COVID-19. The V gene is TRBV7-8, the J gene TRBJ2-1; perhaps TRBD2 as D (5 bases). The sample consisted of peripheral blood. CDR3 sequence reads: CASSLVSVAYNEQFF. The CDR3, as DNA: TGTGCCAGCAGCTTAGTTAGCGTGGCCTACAATGAGCAGTTCTTC.